These 30 T cell receptor beta chains share one sample of origin, sequenced in a study of T cell responses to AZD1222 COVID-19 vaccine. Here immunoSEQ multiplex PCR was the method, and the copy in TCRdb shows in-frame clones only, minus some. This table has more than 65,000 clones, 70% to 90% appearing once. The sequences come from peripheral blood, collected 28 days after the second AZD1222 dose. These receptors were obtained from an adult who received the AZD1222 COVID-19 vaccine.

V is TRBV11-2 and J is TRBJ1-5, with D unclear. The germline CDR1 and CDR2 sequences are SGHAT and FQNNGV. The V end lost 2 bases, the J end lost 2 bases, and 7 bases lay between the germline ends. The CDR3 has 14 residues. Here the CDR3 DNA reads TGTGCCAGCAGCTTACATGGCGGCAATCAGCCCCAGCATTTT. This translates into CASSLHGGNQPQHF.

A few counts support this clone. The chain uses TRBV11-2 and TRBJ1-4; 7 nucleotides line up with TRBD1. This CDR3 spans 16 amino acids. Trimming cost V 2 bases and J 0 bases; bases outside gene matches: 3. Germline V gives CDR1 SGHAT, CDR2 FQNNGV. Here the CDR3 reads CASSLLGQPTNEKLFF. The CDR3 DNA follows: TGTGCCAGCAGCTTATTGGGACAGCCAACTAATGAAAAACTGTTTTTT.

The chain carries TRBV15 and TRBJ2-3, with D perhaps given as TRBD1 or TRBD2 (6 bases each). The V end lost 2 bases, the J end lost 2 bases, and 14 bases lay between the germline ends. Germline lookup yields CDR1 LNHNV and CDR2 YYDKDF (reference sequence). The CDR3 contains 16 residues. CDR3 amino acids: CATSRIRGPDTDTQYF. The CDR3 nucleotides read TGTGCCACCAGCAGAATCCGGGGGCCTGACACAGATACGCAGTATTTT.

The V gene is TRBV2, the J gene TRBJ1-1; a possible D gene is TRBD1 (6 bases). The CDR3 covers 13 residues. Trimming stripped 9 bases from V and 0 bases from J, with 11 bases between. CDR1 and CDR2 from the germline V gene are SNHLY and FYNNEI. CDR3 loop: CASNRVMNTEAFF. The CDR3, as DNA: TGTGCCAGTAACAGGGTTATGAACACTGAAGCTTTCTTT.

This chain links TRBV2 with TRBJ2-3; 9 nucleotides agree with TRBD1. CDR3 length: 13 amino acids. Germline trimming cut 8 bases from V and 6 bases from J; bases unmatched to any gene: 6. Germline CDR1 and CDR2: SNHLY and FYNNEI. CDR3 DNA sequence: TGTGCCAGCGGGACAGGGCTTGGGGATACGCAGTATTTT. Encoded protein: CASGTGLGDTQYF.

This chain links TRBV7-8 with TRBJ1-1, with a weak D call TRBD1 (5 bases). This CDR3 is built from 14 residues. Germline V gene data show CDR1 as SGHVS and CDR2 as FQNEAQ. Trimming took off 3 bases at V and 5 bases at J, with 13 bases between the two ends. CDR3 sequence (DNA): TGTGCCAGCAGCTTCGGAAGGGGCGGTACTGAAGCTTTCTTT. This translates into CASSFGRGGTEAFF.

The chain carries TRBV11-2 and TRBJ1-1; maybe TRBD1 (6 bases). Trimming took off 2 bases at V and 6 bases at J, with 16 bases between the two ends. This CDR3 comprises 15 residues. Germline CDR1 is SGHAT and CDR2 is FQNNGV. The CDR3 region is CASSLTGLTRAEAFF. The CDR3 bases are TGTGCCAGCAGCTTAACAGGGCTTACCAGGGCTGAAGCTTTCTTT.

This chain connects TRBV29-1 to TRBJ1-2; D not resolved. CDR1 and CDR2 from the germline V gene are SQVTM and ANQGSEA. The CDR3 is made up of 14 amino acids. The germline V and J ends were trimmed by 0 bases and 2 bases, with 10 bases remaining between them. The CDR3 region is CSVEEGQLNYGYTF. CDR3 DNA: TGCAGCGTTGAAGAAGGGCAGCTAAACTATGGCTACACCTTC.

V and J are TRBV19 and TRBJ2-3, with D perhaps given as TRBD1 or TRBD2 (6 bases each). Deletions cut 4 bases from V and 2 bases from J, with 16 bases between. The CDR3 loop spans 16 amino acids. Germline V gene data show CDR1 as LNHDA and CDR2 as SQIVND (reference sequence). The CDR3 bases are TGTGCCAGTAGTACCCGAGGGGGGTTGACCACAGATACGCAGTATTTT. It encodes CASSTRGGLTTDTQYF.

The genes are TRBV5-5 and TRBJ2-7; D remains unclear. V was shortened by 2 bases and J by 0 bases, with 12 bases between the two germline ends. Germline V CDR1 and CDR2: SGHKS, YYEKEE (reference sequence). The CDR3 is made up of 15 amino acids. CDR3 in amino acids: CASSFRAESSYEQYF. In DNA form, the CDR3 reads TGTGCCAGCAGCTTTCGGGCGGAGAGCTCCTACGAGCAGTACTTC.

The J gene is TRBJ1-4, the V gene TRBV16; TRBD1 is a possible D gene (5 bases). CDR3 length equals 15 residues. CDR1 and CDR2 from the germline V gene are KGHSY and FQNENV. V dropped 1 base and J dropped 8 bases, with 14 bases sitting between them. The DNA for the CDR3 is TGTGCCAGCAGCCAATTAATAGGGGAGGTGGAAAAACTGTTTTTT. Amino acid sequence: CASSQLIGEVEKLFF.

The chain joins TRBV2 to TRBJ1-1; 7 nucleotides align to TRBD1. In germline, CDR1 is SNHLY, CDR2 FYNNEI. The CDR3 totals 14 residues. Losses at the gene ends were 8 bases for V and 2 bases for J; bases not matched to a gene: 8. The CDR3 DNA sequence: TGTGCCAGCTTGAGATACAGGGGAAACACTGAAGCTTTCTTT. This gives the protein CASLRYRGNTEAFF.

The chain links TRBV30 to TRBJ1-1; D gene uncertain. This CDR3 has 13 residues. Germline V CDR1 and CDR2: GTSNPN, SVGIG (reference sequence). The V end was cut by 1 base, the J end by 1 base, with 7 bases between. The CDR3: CAWSGSRNTEAFF. Here the CDR3 DNA reads TGTGCCTGGAGTGGGAGTAGGAACACTGAAGCTTTCTTT.

The chain combines TRBV24-1 with TRBJ1-5; 7 bases are shared with TRBD1. CDR1 and CDR2 from the germline V gene are KGHDR and SFDVKD. There are 15 residues in the CDR3. V lost 9 bases, J lost 8 bases, and 15 bases stayed unmatched. The CDR3: CATSDRTGPGEPQHF. CDR3 nucleotides: TGTGCCACCTCCGATCGGACAGGTCCCGGGGAGCCCCAGCATTTT.

This sequence joins TRBV3-1 (or the pseudogene TRBV3-2) and TRBJ1-6; D uncertain. The CDR3 loop spans 15 amino acids. Germline V gene lookup returns CDR1 LGHDT and CDR2 YNNKEL (reference sequence). Trimming pared 4 bases from V and 7 bases from J, leaving 14 bases between. CDR3 amino acids: CASSPRVGGNSPLHF. CDR3 sequence (DNA): TGTGCCAGCAGCCCGAGGGTGGGCGGGAATTCACCCCTCCACTTT.

This sequence joins TRBV19 and TRBJ2-2; weak D call: TRBD2 (6 bases). The ends were cut back, 5 bases at V and 5 bases at J, with 15 bases in the middle. CDR3 length equals 15 residues. The germline V gene has CDR1 LNHDA and CDR2 SQIVND (reference sequence). This CDR3 is CASSPRGGNTGELFF. DNA for the CDR3: TGTGCCAGTAGTCCCCGAGGAGGGAATACCGGGGAGCTGTTTTTT.

The gene calls are TRBV4-3 and TRBJ2-1, with D perhaps TRBD1 or TRBD2 (6 bases each). Trimming cost V 0 bases and J 2 bases, with 14 bases left between them. Germline V gene sequence: CDR1 LGHNA, CDR2 YSLEER. The CDR3 extends over 17 amino acids. The CDR3 protein is CASSQDPAGQPYNEQFF. DNA for the CDR3: TGCGCCAGCAGCCAAGATCCGGCGGGACAACCCTACAATGAGCAGTTCTTC.

This chain uses TRBV13 with TRBJ1-4; possibly TRBD1 for D (5 bases). Per germline, CDR1 PRHDT and CDR2 FYEKMQ (reference sequence). This CDR3 is built from 13 residues. The V end lost 2 bases, the J end lost 11 bases, and 12 bases lay between the germline ends. The CDR3 is CASSLYGTGKLFF. The DNA for the CDR3 is TGTGCCAGCAGCTTATACGGGACGGGTAAACTGTTTTTT.

The chain couples TRBV4-2 to TRBJ1-3; D unresolved. CDR1 is LGHNA and CDR2 is YNFKEQ in the germline V gene. V lost 0 bases and J 0 bases, leaving 12 bases between the germline ends. CDR3 size: 17 residues. In nucleotides, the CDR3 is TGTGCCAGCAGCCAAGATCCAAGGCAGAGCTCTGGAAACACCATATATTTT. This translates into CASSQDPRQSSGNTIYF.

The rearrangement uses TRBV7-2 and TRBJ1-1, with D unclear. The V gene lost 1 base and the J gene lost 6 bases, with 9 bases spanning the gap. Germline V lookup: CDR1 SGHTA, CDR2 FQGNSA. The CDR3 is 13 amino acids. CDR3 sequence (DNA): TGTGCCAGCAGCTTAGTCTCAGATGCTGAAGCTTTCTTT. This codes for CASSLVSDAEAFF.

The V call is TRBV5-5, the J call TRBJ1-5; no reliable D call. V lost 2 bases to trimming and J lost 0 bases, with 6 bases between them. The CDR3 extends over 14 amino acids. Germline V gives CDR1 SGHKS, CDR2 YYEKEE (reference sequence). CDR3 DNA sequence: TGTGCCAGCAGCTTTGGGGATAGCAATCAGCCCCAGCATTTT. Translation: CASSFGDSNQPQHF.

As DNA, the CDR3 is TGTGCCAGCAGTGATCAGGGGCTGAACACTGAAGCTTTCTTT. Encoded protein: CASSDQGLNTEAFF. The V call is TRBV6-1, the J call TRBJ1-1; D may be TRBD1 (6 bases). The CDR3 runs 14 residues. Deletions cut 3 bases from V and 0 bases from J, with 8 bases between. Germline-derived CDR1 and CDR2 are MNHNS and SASEGT.

The rearrangement uses TRBV9 and TRBJ1-1; tentative D call: TRBD1 (5 bases). The CDR3 consists of 14 residues. V was clipped by 4 bases and J by 4 bases, with 14 bases between them. CDR1 and CDR2 from the germline V gene are SGDLS and YYNGEE. For the CDR3, the DNA is TGTGCCAGCAGCCCCTCCGGGGGGGTCACTGAAGCTTTCTTT. Translating it yields CASSPSGGVTEAFF. Complete variable domain (other parts from reference TRBV9 and TRBJ1-1): DSGVTQTPKHLITATGQRVTLRCSPRSGDLSVYWYQQSLDQGLQFLIQYYNGEERAKGNILERFSAQQFPDLHSELNLSSLELGDSALYFCASSPSGGVTEAFFGQGTRLTVV.

This chain links TRBV7-3 with TRBJ2-1; 10 bases fit TRBD2. V was clipped by 0 bases and J by 6 bases; unmatched bases: 2. CDR3 length: 15 amino acids. Looked up from germline, CDR1 is SGHTA and CDR2 is FQGTGA. As DNA, the CDR3 is TGTGCCAGCAGCTTAACTCTAGCGGGGGCCAATGAGCAGTTCTTC. It codes for CASSLTLAGANEQFF.

This clone was detected only once. The chain uses TRBV7-9 and TRBJ1-6; D is ambiguous. The CDR3 is 13 amino acids. V lost 2 bases and J 9 bases, leaving 8 bases between the germline ends. Germline CDR1 and CDR2: SEHNR and FQNEAQ (reference sequence). The chain's CDR3 is CASSLQEISPLHF. CDR3 coding DNA: TGTGCCAGCAGCTTACAGGAAATTTCACCCCTCCACTTT.

The V gene is TRBV7-3, the J gene TRBJ2-1, with D perhaps matching TRBD2 (6 bases). The ends were cut back, 1 base at V and 2 bases at J, with 6 bases in the middle. The V gene's germline CDR1 is SGHTA and CDR2 FQGTGA. The CDR3 loop spans 14 amino acids. CDR3 bases: TGTGCCAGCAGCTTAAGCGGGGCCTACAATGAGCAGTTCTTC. Protein: CASSLSGAYNEQFF.

This clone was observed a handful of times. V is TRBV6-1 and J is TRBJ1-2; 7 nucleotides line up with TRBD1. The CDR3 has 16 amino acids. V lost 3 bases to trimming and J lost 3 bases; unmatched junction nucleotides: 10. Per germline, CDR1 MNHNS and CDR2 SASEGT. Here the CDR3 DNA reads TGTGCCAGCAGTGATATCGGAGGACAGGATTACTATGGCTACACCTTC. It specifies CASSDIGGQDYYGYTF.

The chain joins TRBV28 to TRBJ1-2; D is possibly TRBD1 (5 bases). This CDR3 region has 14 residues. Trimming took 3 bases from V and 3 from J, leaving 11 bases between them. Germline CDR1 reads MDHEN; CDR2 reads SYDVKM. The CDR3: CASSLFPGHYGYTF. CDR3 nucleotides: TGTGCCAGCAGTTTGTTCCCGGGGCACTATGGCTACACCTTC.

This chain connects TRBV27 to TRBJ2-7; 9 nucleotides align to TRBD1. The junction had 12 bases not matched to a gene; V was cut back by 3 bases and J by 3 bases. The CDR3 runs 17 residues. From germline, CDR1 is MNHEY and CDR2 SMNVEV (reference sequence). CDR3 DNA sequence: TGTGCCAGCAGTTTTCGAGGACAGGGGTCAATGTTCTACGAGCAGTACTTC. It is translated as CASSFRGQGSMFYEQYF.

The chain links TRBV5-4 to TRBJ1-5; D is ambiguous. This CDR3 has 14 amino acids. The germline CDR1 and CDR2 sequences are SGHNT and YYREEE (reference sequence). Trimming removed 0 bases from V and 1 base from J, with 5 bases in between. CDR3 DNA sequence: TGTGCCAGCAGCTTGGATAGGAGCAATCAGCCCCAGCATTTT. Translating it yields CASSLDRSNQPQHF.